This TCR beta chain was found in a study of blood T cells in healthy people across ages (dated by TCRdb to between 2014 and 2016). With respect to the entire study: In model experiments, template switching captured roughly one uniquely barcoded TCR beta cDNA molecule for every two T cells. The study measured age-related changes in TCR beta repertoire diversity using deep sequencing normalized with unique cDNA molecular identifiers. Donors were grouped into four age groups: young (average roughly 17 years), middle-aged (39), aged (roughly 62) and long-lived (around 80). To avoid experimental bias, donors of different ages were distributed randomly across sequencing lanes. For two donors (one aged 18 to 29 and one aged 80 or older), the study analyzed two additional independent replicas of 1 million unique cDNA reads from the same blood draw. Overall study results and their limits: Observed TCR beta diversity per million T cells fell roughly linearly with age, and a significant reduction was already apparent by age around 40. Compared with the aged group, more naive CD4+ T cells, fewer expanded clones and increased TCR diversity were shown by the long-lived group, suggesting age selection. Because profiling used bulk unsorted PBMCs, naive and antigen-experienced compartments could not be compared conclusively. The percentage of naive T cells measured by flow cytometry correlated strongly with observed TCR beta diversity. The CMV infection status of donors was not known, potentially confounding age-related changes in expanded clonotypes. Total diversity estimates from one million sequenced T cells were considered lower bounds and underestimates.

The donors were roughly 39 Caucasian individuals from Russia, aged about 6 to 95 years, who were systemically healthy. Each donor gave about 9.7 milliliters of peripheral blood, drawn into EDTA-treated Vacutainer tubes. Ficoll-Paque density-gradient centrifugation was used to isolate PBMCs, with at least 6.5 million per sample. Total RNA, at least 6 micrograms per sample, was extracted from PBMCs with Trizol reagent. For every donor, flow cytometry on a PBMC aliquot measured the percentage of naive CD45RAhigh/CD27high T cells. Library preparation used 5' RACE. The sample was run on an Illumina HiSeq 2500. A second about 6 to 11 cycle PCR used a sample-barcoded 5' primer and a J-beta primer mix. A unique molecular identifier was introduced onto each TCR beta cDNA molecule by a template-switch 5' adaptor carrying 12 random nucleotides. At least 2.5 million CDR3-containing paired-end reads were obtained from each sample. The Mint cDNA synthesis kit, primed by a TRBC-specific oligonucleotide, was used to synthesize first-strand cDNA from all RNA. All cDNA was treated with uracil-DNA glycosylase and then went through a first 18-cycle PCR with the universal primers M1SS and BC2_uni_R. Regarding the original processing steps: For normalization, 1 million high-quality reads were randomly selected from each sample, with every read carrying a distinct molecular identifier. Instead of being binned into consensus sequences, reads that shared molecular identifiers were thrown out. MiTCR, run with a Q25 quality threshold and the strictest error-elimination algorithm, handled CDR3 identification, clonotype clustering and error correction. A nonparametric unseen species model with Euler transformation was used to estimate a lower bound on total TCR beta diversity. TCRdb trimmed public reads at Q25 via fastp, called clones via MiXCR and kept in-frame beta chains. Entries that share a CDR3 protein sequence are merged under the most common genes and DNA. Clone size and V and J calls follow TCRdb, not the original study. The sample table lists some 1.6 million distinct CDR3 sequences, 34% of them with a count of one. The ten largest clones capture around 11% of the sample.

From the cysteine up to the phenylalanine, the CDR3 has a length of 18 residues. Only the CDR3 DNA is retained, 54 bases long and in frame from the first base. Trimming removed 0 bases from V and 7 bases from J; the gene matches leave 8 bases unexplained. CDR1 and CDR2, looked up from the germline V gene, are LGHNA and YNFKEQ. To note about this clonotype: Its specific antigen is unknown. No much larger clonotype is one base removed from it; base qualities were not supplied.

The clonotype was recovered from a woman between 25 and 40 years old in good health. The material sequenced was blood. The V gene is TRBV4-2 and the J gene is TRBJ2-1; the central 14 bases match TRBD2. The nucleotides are TGTGCCAGCAGCCAAGATAGGACTAGCGGGAGGCTGGGAAATGAGCAGTTCTTC. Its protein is CASSQDRTSGRLGNEQFF.